Presented here are 26 T cell receptor beta chains from one specimen sequenced in a study of early T cells in non-severe SARS-CoV-2 infection. TCRdb used MiXCR to reprocess the 5' RACE reads, holding one entry per CDR3 protein. Found here are more than 85,000 distinct CDR3 sequences, roughly an eighth of them singletons; the top ten hold approximately 4%. Specimen: whole blood, collected at baseline. These TCRs come from an adult who was a healthcare worker with PCR-confirmed SARS-CoV-2 infection or an uninfected control (not recorded which).

This clonotype was seen a handful of times. This chain links TRBV6-6 with TRBJ1-2; maybe TRBD1 (6 bases). The germline V gene encodes CDR1 MNHNY and CDR2 SVGAGI (reference sequence). Trimming left V 8 bases short and J 6 bases short, with 10 bases between. The CDR3 spans 11 residues. Here the CDR3 DNA reads TGTGCCAGCTCCGGGGGCCATGGCTACACCTTC. Translated, it gives CASSGGHGYTF.

This clonotype was seen at least ten times. The rearrangement uses TRBV7-2 and TRBJ1-4; D gene uncertain. The germline gives CDR1 SGHTA, CDR2 FQGNSA. Trimming left V 5 bases short and J 2 bases short, with 9 bases between. This CDR3 has 14 amino acids. CDR3 residues: CASSRDKTNEKLFF. The CDR3 DNA reads as TGTGCCAGCAGCCGAGACAAGACTAATGAAAAACTGTTTTTT. The full variable domain, in which reference TRBV7-2 and TRBJ1-4 provide the parts outside the CDR3, is GAGVSQSPSNKVTEKGKDVELRCDPISGHTALYWYRQSLGQGLEFLIYFQGNSAPDKSGLPSDRFSAERTGGSVSTLTIQRTQQEDSAVYLCASSRDKTNEKLFFGSGTQLSVL.

Comments on this clonotype: This may be a read error, as it is one base from a much larger clone. This chain joins TRBV7-9 and TRBJ1-5, with D unclear. Germline V CDR1 and CDR2: SEHNR, FQNEAQ (reference sequence). The V end lost 5 bases, the J end lost 4 bases, and 6 bases lay between the germline ends. CDR3 length: 12 amino acids. CDR3 nucleotide sequence: TGTGCCAGCAGCCAGGAGAATCAGCCCCAGCATTTT. This translates into CASSQENQPQHF.

J is TRBJ1-5 and V is TRBV7-9, with D possibly matching TRBD1 (5 bases). Trimming left V 3 bases short and J 6 bases short, with 12 bases between. Germline CDR1 and CDR2: SEHNR and FQNEAQ (reference sequence). This CDR3 has 14 residues. This CDR3 is CASSFGGGSQPQHF. CDR3 nucleotide sequence: TGTGCCAGCAGCTTTGGGGGTGGGAGTCAGCCCCAGCATTTT. Based on the CDR3 plus reference TRBV7-9 and TRBJ1-5, the full variable domain is DTGVSQNPRHKITKRGQNVTFRCDPISEHNRLYWYRQTLGQGPEFLTYFQNEAQLEKSRLLSDRFSAERPKGSFSTLEIQRTEQGDSAMYLCASSFGGGSQPQHFGDGTRLSIL.

The gene calls are TRBV7-9 and TRBJ2-3; no reliable D call. CDR3 length: 14 amino acids. Per germline, CDR1 SEHNR and CDR2 FQNEAQ (reference sequence). The germline V and J ends were trimmed by 5 bases and 4 bases, with 13 bases remaining between them. CDR3 DNA sequence: TGTGCCAGCAGCCCCGATCATAGGTCAGATACGCAGTATTTT. Translation: CASSPDHRSDTQYF.

This clonotype was seen at least ten times. The chain recombines TRBV20-1 with TRBJ2-3; 14 bases align to TRBD2. CDR3 size: 19 residues. Germline lookup yields CDR1 DFQATT and CDR2 SNEGSKA (reference sequence). Losses at the gene ends were 0 bases for V and 0 bases for J; bases not matched to a gene: 8. CDR3: CSARDGTSGGLYSTDTQYF. In nucleotides, the CDR3 is TGCAGTGCTAGAGACGGGACTAGCGGGGGCCTCTATAGCACAGATACGCAGTATTTT.

V gene TRBV7-9 combines with J gene TRBJ2-3, with 7 bases that match TRBD1. This CDR3 spans 15 amino acids. With 2 bases clipped from V and 3 bases from J, the junction kept 5 bases outside the gene matches. Germline values: CDR1 SEHNR, CDR2 FQNEAQ (reference sequence). Written as DNA, the CDR3 is TGTGCCAGCAGCTTACTACAGGGGATGACAGATACGCAGTATTTT. Translation gives CASSLLQGMTDTQYF.

This clonotype was counted only a few times. The rearrangement uses TRBV5-1 and TRBJ1-1; D is possibly TRBD1 (5 bases). Trimming removed 0 bases at V and 2 bases at J, with 11 bases between. There are 15 residues in the CDR3. The germline V gene encodes CDR1 SGHRS and CDR2 YFSETQ. The DNA for the CDR3 is TGCGCCAGCAGCTTGGGCCGTGGGGGTAACACTGAAGCTTTCTTT. Amino acid sequence: CASSLGRGGNTEAFF.

This clonotype was observed a few times. The V gene is TRBV10-3, the J gene TRBJ2-3; either TRBD1 or TRBD2 may fit D (6 bases each). V was pared by 3 bases and J by 2 bases, with 12 bases between. Germline lookup yields CDR1 ENHRY and CDR2 SYGVKD. This CDR3 has 15 residues. CDR3 DNA sequence: TGTGCCATCAGTGATGGGGGGCTTCTCACAGATACGCAGTATTTT. Translating gives CAISDGGLLTDTQYF.

This chain connects TRBV9 to TRBJ2-3, with 7 bases that match TRBD2. The CDR3 consists of 16 residues. V lost 0 bases and J lost 0; bases outside the gene matches: 4. Germline CDR1 is SGDLS and CDR2 is YYNGEE. CDR3 loop: CASSVVGGGSTDTQYF. Written as DNA, the CDR3 is TGTGCCAGCAGCGTAGTGGGCGGGGGTAGCACAGATACGCAGTATTTT.

This clonotype showed up many times. The chain couples TRBV20-1 to TRBJ2-1; D might be TRBD1 or TRBD2, each matching 5 bases. The CDR3 runs to 13 residues. Looked up from germline, CDR1 is DFQATT and CDR2 is SNEGSKA (reference sequence). The germline V and J ends were trimmed by 3 bases and 7 bases, with 13 bases remaining between them. In DNA, the CDR3 is TGCAGTGCTAGGGGACGACCTTTGAATGAGCAGTTCTTC. Protein: CSARGRPLNEQFF.

This clonotype has a handful of counts. The J gene is TRBJ2-7, the V gene TRBV14; TRBD1 matches at 9 bases. In germline, CDR1 is SGHDN, CDR2 FVKESK. This CDR3 comprises 15 residues. V shed 6 bases and J 6 bases; nucleotides not matched to a gene: 12. Here the CDR3 reads CASSALGGQGGEQYF. CDR3 coding DNA: TGTGCCAGCAGTGCGTTGGGGGGACAGGGAGGCGAGCAGTACTTC.

The gene calls are TRBV6-5 and TRBJ2-5; 10 nucleotides match TRBD1. Germline trimming cut 6 bases from V and 3 bases from J; bases unmatched to any gene: 10. The CDR3 contains 16 residues. Germline-derived CDR1 and CDR2 are MNHEY and SVGAGI. The CDR3 nucleotides read TGTGCCAGCAGCCGCGGGACAGGGGTTTTAGAAGAGACCCAGTACTTC. Residues: CASSRGTGVLEETQYF.

The sample holds one count of this clonotype. This sequence joins TRBV30 and TRBJ1-2; unclear D gene. With 0 bases removed from V and 3 bases from J, the gap between germline ends came to 8 bases. Germline CDR1 and CDR2: GTSNPN and SVGIG (reference sequence). CDR3 length: 13 residues. The CDR3 DNA sequence: TGTGCCTGGAGTGTACGTGGGGACTATGGCTACACCTTC. Its protein product is CAWSVRGDYGYTF.

The V gene is TRBV7-9, the J gene TRBJ2-7; D not resolved. The germline CDR1 and CDR2 sequences are SEHNR and FQNEAQ (reference sequence). Trimming shortened V by 6 bases and J by 3 bases, and 6 bases separated the two germline ends. This CDR3 has 11 residues. CDR3 sequence: CASRQSYEQYF. CDR3 DNA: TGTGCCAGCAGACAGAGCTACGAGCAGTACTTC.

V and J are TRBV28 and TRBJ2-1; 8 bases are shared with TRBD2. CDR3 length equals 15 residues. Trimming took 10 bases from V and 4 from J; bases not matched to a gene: 12. CDR1 is MDHEN, CDR2 SYDVKM, per germline. The CDR3, as DNA: TGTGCCACCACAAAGAGCGGGAGAATGTACAATGAGCAGTTCTTC. The encoded protein is CATTKSGRMYNEQFF.

The chain links TRBV21-1 to TRBJ2-1; the DNA was not compared with TRBD2, the D call given in the table. TRBV21-1 is an annotated pseudogene. The CDR3 extends over 23 amino acids. The CDR3 nucleotides read TGTGCCAGCAGCAAAGTGGAATCCATTCGCGATTTATCCGGGGAGGGGGGCTACAATGAGCAGTTCTTC. Its protein is CASSKVESIRDLSGEGGYNEQFF.

This chain uses TRBV5-6 with TRBJ1-3, with a possible D match to TRBD1 (5 bases). The CDR3 has 15 residues. Trimming stripped 1 base from V and 0 bases from J, with 8 bases between. CDR1 and CDR2 (germline): SGHDT, YYEEEE. The CDR3 DNA reads TGTGCCAGCAGCTTGTACGGGGCCTCTGGAAACACCATATATTTT. It translates to CASSLYGASGNTIYF.

This clonotype has at least ten counts. The chain recombines TRBV12-3 or TRBV12-4 with TRBJ2-2; TRBD1 matches 8 bases. Unmatched junction bases numbered 8, after V lost 11 bases and J lost 3 bases. This CDR3 has 14 residues. The DNA of the CDR3 is TGTGCCGGGGCCAGGGGGCGATACACCGGGGAGCTGTTTTTT. Translation gives CAGARGRYTGELFF.

The gene calls are TRBV11-2 and TRBJ2-2; D ambiguous. V was shortened by 5 bases and J by 1 base, with 11 bases between the two germline ends. Germline CDR1 SGHAT, CDR2 FQNNGV. The CDR3 is 15 amino acids. CDR3 residues: CASSRIGLNTGELFF. Here the CDR3 DNA reads TGTGCCAGCAGCCGCATAGGCCTGAACACCGGGGAGCTGTTTTTT.

This clonotype was seen a handful of times. The chain has TRBV5-6 and TRBJ1-4, with 8 bases matching TRBD1. The CDR3 contains 13 residues. The V gene end was trimmed by 6 bases and the J gene end by 8 bases; junction bases not matched to a gene: 6. Germline V gives CDR1 SGHDT, CDR2 YYEEEE. In DNA form, the CDR3 reads TGTGCCAGCACCGTTACAGGGGGAGAAAAACTGTTTTTT. Protein product: CASTVTGGEKLFF.

J is TRBJ2-5 and V is TRBV7-8; 14 nucleotides match TRBD2. Looked up from germline, CDR1 is SGHVS and CDR2 is FQNEAQ. The V gene end was trimmed by 2 bases and the J gene end by 4 bases; junction bases not matched to a gene: 3. The CDR3 has 16 amino acids. Here the CDR3 reads CASSLPGTSGGETQYF. CDR3 nucleotides: TGTGCCAGCAGCTTACCCGGGACTAGCGGGGGAGAGACCCAGTACTTC.

This clonotype has only a few counts. The gene calls are TRBV28 and TRBJ1-4; no reliable D call. CDR3 length equals 12 residues. V gave up 2 bases and J gave up 5 bases, with 3 bases separating them. Germline V gene data show CDR1 as MDHEN and CDR2 as SYDVKM. In DNA form, the CDR3 reads TGTGCCAGCAGTTTACCCAATGAAAAACTGTTTTTT. This gives the protein CASSLPNEKLFF.

This chain joins TRBV5-1 and TRBJ1-3; D is perhaps TRBD1 (6 bases). The CDR3 loop spans 13 amino acids. Trimming took off 4 bases at V and 2 bases at J, with 7 bases between the two ends. Germline loops: CDR1 SGHRS, CDR2 YFSETQ. In DNA form, the CDR3 reads TGCGCCAGCAGCCGGACAGCTGGAAACACCATATATTTT. This encodes CASSRTAGNTIYF.

This clonotype was recorded many times. The chain links TRBV18 to TRBJ2-4; the D call may be TRBD1 or TRBD2 (5 bases each). The V end was cut by 0 bases, the J end by 0 bases, with 12 bases between. The CDR3 is 17 amino acids. Germline lookup yields CDR1 KGHSH and CDR2 LQKENI. The CDR3 loop reads CASSPPNGALAKNIQYF. The DNA of the CDR3 is TGTGCCAGCTCACCACCCAACGGGGCCTTAGCCAAAAACATTCAGTACTTC.

The chain links TRBV6-5 to TRBJ2-1; 9 positions match TRBD1. The CDR3 extends over 13 amino acids. V was clipped by 4 bases and J by 12 bases; unmatched bases: 7. Germline V gene sequence: CDR1 MNHEY, CDR2 SVGAGI. The DNA of the CDR3 is TGTGCCAGCAGTTTTGGACAGGGGCTACGGCAGTTCTTC. Its translation: CASSFGQGLRQFF.